This entry describes one TCR beta chain. This sample was taken from a study of blood T cell repertoires in COVID-19. Study-level background: Samples taken during acute and convalescent COVID-19 were collected in the United States, Italy and Spain. In each case, the material was cDNA or gDNA derived from T cells, B-cell-depleted T cells, or PBMCs.

The V and J ends lost 2 bases and 0 bases respectively, with 10 bases between them. The CDR3 loop spans 15 amino acids. CDR1 and CDR2 (germline): SGHTA, FQGNSA. Data came from immunoSEQ multiplex PCR; TCRdb stores just in-frame clones and leaves some out. The sample has some 210,000 clones, over 75% seen once. The rearrangement links TRBV7-2 to TRBJ1-2; D not certain. The sample was peripheral blood. The clonotype originates from a woman aged 40-49 years who had recovered from COVID-19. The CDR3, as DNA: TGTGCCAGCAGCTTATGGGCCAGTACTAACTATGGCTACACCTTC. It translates to CASSLWASTNYGYTF.